This TCR beta chain was profiled in a study of cytotoxic CD8 clonotypes in ibrutinib-treated CLL. Study details: Partial responders around 24, complete 2; some 12 progressed and about 15 stayed in remission by median about 6 years.

Assay: immunoSEQ multiplex PCR; the TCRdb copy retains only in-frame clones and omits some. The data show about 300,000 clones, roughly 71% seen once. Overall study results and limits: Public clonotypes, found uncommonly, either contracted or stayed stable on treatment.

This clone was counted between two and nine times. Its target is not known. CDR1 and CDR2 (germline): ENHRY, SYGVKD. The CDR3 runs to 15 residues. J lost 6 bases, V lost 10 bases, and 14 bases had no gene match. The source was PBMCs, collected after 36 months of ibrutinib treatment. The gene calls are TRBV10-3 and TRBJ2-7; TRBD2 matches at 11 bases. The origin of this receptor is a human donor with chronic lymphocytic leukemia. The CDR3 sequence is CATGRKLAGVCEQYF. The CDR3 nucleotides are TGTGCCACGGGACGGAAACTAGCGGGAGTCTGCGAGCAGTACTTC.